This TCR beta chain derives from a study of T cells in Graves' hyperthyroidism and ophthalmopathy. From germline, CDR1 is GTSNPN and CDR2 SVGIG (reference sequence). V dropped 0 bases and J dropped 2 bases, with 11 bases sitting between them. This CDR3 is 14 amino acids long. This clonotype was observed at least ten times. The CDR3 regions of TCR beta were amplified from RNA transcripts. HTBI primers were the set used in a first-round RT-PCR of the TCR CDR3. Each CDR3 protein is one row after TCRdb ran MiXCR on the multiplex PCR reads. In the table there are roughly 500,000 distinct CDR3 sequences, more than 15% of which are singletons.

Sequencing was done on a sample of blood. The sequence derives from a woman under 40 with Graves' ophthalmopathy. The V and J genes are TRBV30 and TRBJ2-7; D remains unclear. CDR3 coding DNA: TGTGCCTGGAGTGTAAAGGGCGGAACCTACGAGCAGTACTTC. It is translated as CAWSVKGGTYEQYF.